The 17 T cell receptor beta chains in this list originate from one sample, sequenced in a study of memory CD4+ T cells and cytomegalovirus serostatus. The assay was immunoSEQ multiplex PCR, and TCRdb's table has in-frame clones only and misses some. Of 55,000 to 80,000 clones detected, 75% to 80% appear once; the ten largest clones hold approximately 4.5%. The sort gate was single viable CD3+CD4+CD8-CD45RO+ cells for memory CD4+ T cells. Source material: memory CD4+ T cells from blood. These receptors all stem from an adult in good health and CMV-seropositive.

The chain carries TRBV5-1 and TRBJ2-7; D remains ambiguous. Germline loops: CDR1 SGHRS, CDR2 YFSETQ. The CDR3 totals 14 residues. Trimming removed 0 bases from V and 7 bases from J, with 14 bases in between. The CDR3 DNA reads TGCGCCAGCAGCTTGGAAGTCACATCCGGGGAGCAGTACTTC. Translating it yields CASSLEVTSGEQYF.

The J gene is TRBJ2-1, the V gene TRBV4-1; D is undetermined. V dropped 1 base and J dropped 6 bases, with 7 bases sitting between them. The CDR3 runs to 13 residues. CDR1 and CDR2 (germline): MGHRA, YSYEKL. CDR3 sequence reads: CASSQGNVNEQFF. The CDR3 DNA is TGCGCCAGCAGCCAAGGTAATGTCAATGAGCAGTTCTTC.

The chain recombines TRBV5-1 with TRBJ2-3, with 7 bases lining up with TRBD2. Germline CDR1 and CDR2: SGHRS and YFSETQ. Trimming cost V 7 bases and J 1 base; bases outside gene matches: 3. CDR3 length: 13 residues. The CDR3 sequence is CASQRDGTDTQYF. As DNA, the CDR3 is TGCGCCAGCCAGCGGGACGGCACAGATACGCAGTATTTT.

This chain uses TRBV28 with TRBJ1-6, with no clear D. Trimming shortened V by 3 bases and J by 8 bases, and 14 bases separated the two germline ends. Germline CDR1 MDHEN, CDR2 SYDVKM. CDR3 length equals 15 residues. The DNA of the CDR3 is TGTGCCAGCAGTTTGTCCGGGAATTGGGATTCACCCCTCCACTTT. This encodes CASSLSGNWDSPLHF. Full variable domain (missing parts from reference TRBV28 and TRBJ1-6): DVKVTQSSRYLVKRTGEKVFLECVQDMDHENMFWYRQDPGLGLRLIYFSYDVKMKEKGDIPEGYSVSREKKERFSLILESASTNQTSMYLCASSLSGNWDSPLHFGNGTRLTVT.

V and J are TRBV6-1 and TRBJ2-7; D gene ambiguous. The germline V gene encodes CDR1 MNHNS and CDR2 SASEGT. V lost 0 bases, J lost 0 bases, and 9 bases lay in between. This CDR3 region has 15 residues. DNA for the CDR3: TGTGCCAGCAGTGAAGCGCGTCAAAGCTCCTACGAGCAGTACTTC. This codes for CASSEARQSSYEQYF.

This clone was recorded only once. The genes are TRBV7-9 and TRBJ2-2, with 11 bases lining up with TRBD2. CDR3 length: 14 residues. CDR1 and CDR2 from the germline V gene are SEHNR and FQNEAQ (reference sequence). V trimming: 7 bases; J trimming: 3 bases; junction bases outside the gene matches: 1. The CDR3 nucleotides are TGTGCCAGCAAGGGACTAGCGGACACCGGGGAGCTGTTTTTT. It yields the protein CASKGLADTGELFF.

The chain recombines TRBV28 with TRBJ1-4, with D possibly being TRBD1 (6 bases). Germline CDR1 and CDR2: MDHEN and SYDVKM. Between the trimmed V and J ends, which lost 2 bases and 7 bases, there was a span of 11 bases. This CDR3 is 14 amino acids long. The CDR3 DNA sequence: TGTGCCAGCAGTTTAGGGGGCTCGGGTGAAAAACTGTTTTTT. Its protein is CASSLGGSGEKLFF.

This sequence joins TRBV19 and TRBJ1-1, with D possibly TRBD1 on 6 matching bases. Germline CDR1 and CDR2: LNHDA and SQIVND (reference sequence). The ends were cut back, 3 bases at V and 4 bases at J, with 15 bases in the middle. This CDR3 is 15 amino acids long. CDR3 protein: CASSMGVGGRTEAFF. Here the CDR3 DNA reads TGTGCCAGTAGTATGGGTGTTGGGGGGCGCACTGAAGCTTTCTTT.

The chain links TRBV19 to TRBJ2-7, with D perhaps TRBD1 (6 bases). The CDR3 runs 14 residues. CDR1 LNHDA and CDR2 SQIVND come from the germline V gene (reference sequence). V lost 4 bases and J 5 bases, leaving 15 bases between the germline ends. The CDR3 spells CASSTPTGRNEQYF. In nucleotides, the CDR3 is TGTGCCAGTAGTACCCCGACAGGTAGGAACGAGCAGTACTTC.

A note on this clone: Different DNA sequences within this sample yield the same CDR3. The chain employs TRBV25-1 and TRBJ2-7; D is perhaps TRBD1 or TRBD2 (5 bases each). The length of the CDR3 is 14 residues. CDR1 and CDR2 (germline): MGHDK, SYGVNS. With 0 bases removed from V and 7 bases from J, the gap between germline ends came to 13 bases. The CDR3 DNA is TGTGCCAGCAGTGAATACGGGGCAGTCGGGGAGCAGTACTTC. Protein product: CASSEYGAVGEQYF.

This chain uses TRBV27 with TRBJ1-1; 7 nucleotides agree with TRBD1. Per germline, CDR1 MNHEY and CDR2 SMNVEV (reference sequence). V lost 5 bases, J lost 6 bases, and 6 bases stayed unmatched. The length of the CDR3 is 13 residues. The CDR3 is CASSLRGGPEAFF. The CDR3 region has the DNA TGTGCCAGCAGTCTTCGAGGGGGCCCTGAAGCTTTCTTT.

V is TRBV27 and J is TRBJ2-7; 7 bases line up with TRBD2. The CDR3 consists of 15 residues. The trim removed 1 base at V and 4 bases at J, leaving 7 bases unmatched. Germline CDR1 MNHEY, CDR2 SMNVEV (reference sequence). Here the CDR3 DNA reads TGTGCCAGCAGTTTATTGGGGGAGGGATCGTACGAGCAGTACTTC. Residues: CASSLLGEGSYEQYF.

The chain couples TRBV5-1 to TRBJ2-2; D is uncertain. The CDR3 sequence is 15 residues long. Germline V lookup: CDR1 SGHRS, CDR2 YFSETQ. The V and J ends lost 1 base and 0 bases respectively, with 7 bases between them. Here the CDR3 DNA reads TGCGCCAGCAGCTTGCAGCCGACGAACACCGGGGAGCTGTTTTTT. Translating it yields CASSLQPTNTGELFF. Combining the CDR3 with reference TRBV5-1 and TRBJ2-2 gives the whole variable domain KAGVTQTPRYLIKTRGQQVTLSCSPISGHRSVSWYQQTPGQGLQFLFEYFSETQRNKGNFPGRFSGRQFSNSRSEMNVSTLELGDSALYLCASSLQPTNTGELFFGEGSRLTVL.

J is TRBJ2-3 and V is TRBV11-1; 8 bases map to TRBD2. Germline CDR1 SGHAT, CDR2 FQDESV (reference sequence). The CDR3 length is 15 residues. Unmatched junction bases numbered 8, after V lost 7 bases and J lost 2 bases. The CDR3 reads CASTVSGADTDTQYF. The DNA for the CDR3 is TGTGCCAGCACCGTTAGCGGGGCTGACACAGATACGCAGTATTTT.

The chain links TRBV23-1 to TRBJ1-6; no definite D call. TRBV23-1 is recorded as an ORF, its role being uncertain. The CDR3 consists of 16 residues. With 6 bases removed from V and 5 bases from J, the gap between germline ends came to 17 bases. Written as DNA, the CDR3 is TGCGCCAGCAGCCCCGGCCCAGTGACGCATAATTCACCCCTCCACTTT. Its protein product is CASSPGPVTHNSPLHF.

The gene calls are TRBV11-3 and TRBJ1-1; TRBD1 agrees at 7 bases. This CDR3 spans 13 amino acids. Germline assignment: CDR1 SGHNT and CDR2 YENEEA. Trimming cost V 5 bases and J 11 bases; bases outside gene matches: 11. The CDR3 DNA sequence: TGTGCCAGCAGCCAAGTATCCGGGACAGTGGCTTTCTTT. Translated, it gives CASSQVSGTVAFF.

The chain links TRBV5-6 to TRBJ1-6; D gene unclear. Between the trimmed V and J ends, which lost 5 bases and 0 bases, there was a span of 12 bases. The CDR3 totals 16 residues. The germline V gene has CDR1 SGHDT and CDR2 YYEEEE. The CDR3 coding sequence is TGTGCCAGCAGTCGGTCAGATTCCTCCTATAATTCACCCCTCCACTTT. Amino acids: CASSRSDSSYNSPLHF. The variable domain in full, with the rest retrieved from reference TRBV5-6 and TRBJ1-6, is DAGVTQSPTHLIKTRGQQVTLRCSPKSGHDTVSWYQQALGQGPQFIFQYYEEEERQRGNFPDRFSGHQFPNYSSELNVNALLLGDSALYLCASSRSDSSYNSPLHFGNGTRLTVT.